These T cell receptor beta chains were read from a single sample in a study of blood T cell repertoires in COVID-19. TCRdb's copy holds only in-frame clones and misses some; the assay was immunoSEQ multiplex PCR. The sample carries approximately 350,000 clones, 80% to 90% recorded once. Input material: peripheral blood. The receptors were gathered from a young man with active or convalescent COVID-19. Each CDR3 is given without its conserved first and last residue.

V gene	J gene	CDR3 protein
TRBV3-1/TRBV3-2	TRBJ2-5	ASSQGVGGARETQY
TRBV10-3	TRBJ1-1	ATGRKEDTEAF
TRBV18	TRBJ1-2	ASSPWTGGYGYT
TRBV2	TRBJ1-2	ASIPGEYDGYT
TRBV15	TRBJ2-3	ATPGLADPAKSTDTQY
TRBV4-3	TRBJ2-5	ASSPGGSGRTKETQY
TRBV9	TRBJ2-1	ASSPKTLSYNEQF
TRBV28	TRBJ1-4	ASSMTEGLF
TRBV9	TRBJ1-5	ASSVGQGRGQPQH
TRBV5-4	TRBJ2-7	ASSLATGEGYEQY
TRBV9	TRBJ2-2	ASSALGTARTGELF
TRBV29-1	TRBJ1-3	SVGQDAGNTIY
TRBV5-4	TRBJ1-6	ASSLRGHNSPLH
TRBV7-2	TRBJ1-6	ASSSGTVLNSPLH
TRBV25-1	TRBJ1-1	ASSGGQSIMNTEAF
TRBV29-1	TRBJ1-2	SVEEGQGYRGYT
TRBV3-1/TRBV3-2	TRBJ2-2	ASSQTLGHTGELF
TRBV6-2/TRBV6-3	TRBJ2-7	ASSRRSGYEQY
TRBV7-9	TRBJ2-1	ASSPGGGFLYNEQF
TRBV23-1	TRBJ2-2	ASSQYREGPNTGELF
TRBV4-2	TRBJ2-7	ASSQALGQGYEQY
TRBV7-2	TRBJ1-5	ASSFPGGAQH
TRBV5-1	TRBJ1-5	ASILSNQPQH
TRBV7-8	TRBJ2-1	ASSPPTSGIYNEQF
TRBV6-5	TRBJ1-4	ASSYFQGRPNEKLF
TRBV11-3	TRBJ2-3	ASSLGDRLSDTQY
TRBV7-2	TRBJ2-7	ASSTQGGTGNYEQY
TRBV30	TRBJ1-2	GRDTPNYGYT
TRBV11-3	TRBJ2-7	ASSLGQAREQY
TRBV25-1	TRBJ1-1	ASSEVSIYTEAF
TRBV30	TRBJ2-1	AWRADLYNEQF
TRBV9	TRBJ2-3	ASSGGPAGDTQY
TRBV24-1	TRBJ2-1	ATSDPRTRYNEQF
TRBV28	TRBJ2-7	ASGTRGYEQY
TRBV5-1	TRBJ2-3	ASRRDRGTDTQY
TRBV2	TRBJ1-2	ARRGFETNYGYT
TRBV18	TRBJ2-1	ASSRGQGAENEQF
TRBV2	TRBJ2-7	ASSEGTQY
TRBV27	TRBJ2-1	ASLHPSPYNEQF
TRBV19	TRBJ2-2	ASSIDRAGGFGELF
TRBV19	TRBJ1-1	ASSYRQGATEAF
TRBV19	TRBJ1-2	ASSENRVVGYGYT
TRBV5-6	TRBJ2-3	ASSFTGQPEDTQY
TRBV5-3	TRBJ2-3	ARRHLRGGSTDTQY
TRBV4-3	TRBJ2-2	ASSQGTGYTGELF
TRBV4-3	TRBJ1-2	ASSQDSGTGVSGYT
TRBV24-1	TRBJ1-2	ATSDPDGTNYGYT
TRBV2	TRBJ1-4	ASGRTGPEKLF
TRBV30	TRBJ1-3	AWSVIGGSGNTIY
TRBV12-3/TRBV12-4	TRBJ1-1	ASSYGTGTEAF
TRBV29-1	TRBJ1-2	SVGQGEGGYT
TRBV25-1	TRBJ1-4	ASSESGGSHEKLF
TRBV6-1	TRBJ1-6	ASTRDWNSPLH
TRBV11-3	TRBJ2-7	ASSPTGIHEQY
TRBV9	TRBJ1-4	ASSALIGTGGEKLF